These T cell receptor beta chains were read from a single sample in a study of T cell responses to AZD1222 COVID-19 vaccine. The protocol was immunoSEQ multiplex PCR, while the TCRdb copy is restricted to in-frame clones and leaves out a portion. Among over 120,000 clones listed, around nine tenths were seen once. The sequencing used peripheral blood, collected 28 days after the second AZD1222 dose. Receptors were obtained from an adult who received the AZD1222 COVID-19 vaccine. CDR3s include the opening cysteine and the closing phenylalanine or tryptophan. The order of the fields is D gene, J gene, V gene, clone size, CDR3 protein, CDR3 DNA. The D gene is left open where the match is weak. Clone size is shown for a subset of rows, as once, few, many or a class of expanded clone.

>-|TRBJ1-5|TRBV3-1/TRBV3-2|-
CASSQGYRVGDNQPQHF
TGTGCCAGCAGCCAAGGCTACAGGGTTGGCGACAATCAGCCCCAGCATTTT
>TRBD2|TRBJ2-1|TRBV5-4|-
CASSLGSGSNSYNEQFF
TGTGCCAGCAGCTTGGGAAGCGGGAGCAACTCCTACAATGAGCAGTTCTTC
>-|TRBJ1-3|TRBV7-3|once
CASSPGAGNTIYF
TGTGCCAGCAGCCCAGGGGCTGGAAACACCATATATTTT
>-|TRBJ1-6|TRBV4-1|-
CASSPGLGISPLHF
TGCGCCAGCAGCCCTGGATTGGGGATTTCACCCCTCCACTTT
>TRBD2|TRBJ2-1|TRBV3-1/TRBV3-2|-
CASSRDSGRFEQFF
TGTGCCAGCAGCCGGGACAGCGGGAGGTTTGAGCAGTTCTTC
>-|TRBJ1-2|TRBV23-1|-
CASSQRRSYYGYTF
TGCGCCAGCAGTCAACGCAGGTCCTACTATGGCTACACCTTC
>-|TRBJ1-2|TRBV5-4|-
CASSLSYAGADYGYTF
TGTGCCAGCAGCTTATCCTACGCGGGAGCGGACTATGGCTACACCTTC
>TRBD2|TRBJ2-7|TRBV6-2/TRBV6-3|-
CASSYVASGSGDEQYF
TGTGCCAGCAGTTACGTGGCTAGCGGGAGCGGGGACGAGCAGTACTTC
>-|TRBJ2-7|TRBV12-3/TRBV12-4|-
CASTPGPGYEQYF
TGTGCCAGCACCCCTGGGCCCGGGTACGAGCAGTACTTC
>TRBD2|TRBJ2-1|TRBV10-1|-
CASKRCLAGGLSSYNEQFF
TGCGCCAGTAAAAGGTGCCTAGCGGGAGGTCTCAGCTCCTACAATGAGCAGTTCTTC
>-|TRBJ1-1|TRBV6-5|-
CASSYSVRAAEAFF
TGTGCCAGCAGTTACTCGGTTCGTGCGGCTGAAGCTTTCTTT
>TRBD2|TRBJ2-7|TRBV9|-
CASSVSGRLDEQYF
TGTGCCAGCAGCGTTAGCGGGAGGCTGGACGAGCAGTACTTC
>TRBD2|TRBJ2-2|TRBV5-4|-
CASGIAGVSPPGELFF
TGTGCCAGCGGAATAGCGGGAGTCTCCCCTCCCGGGGAGCTGTTTTTT
>-|TRBJ2-5|TRBV9|once
CASSVDGSETQYF
TGTGCCAGCAGCGTAGACGGGAGTGAGACCCAGTACTTC
>-|TRBJ1-1|TRBV7-2|-
CASSYGTAPEAFF
TGTGCCAGCAGTTACGGGACCGCACCTGAAGCTTTCTTT
>TRBD1|TRBJ2-7|TRBV28|-
CASSSSGTDAYEQYF
TGTGCCAGCAGTTCCTCCGGGACAGACGCCTACGAGCAGTACTTC
>-|TRBJ1-1|TRBV27|-
CASSLFSTGLNTEAFF
TGTGCCAGCAGTCTATTCTCGACAGGTTTAAACACTGAAGCTTTCTTT
>-|TRBJ2-2|TRBV27|-
CASSSGVAGELFF
TGTGCCAGCAGCTCAGGGGTGGCCGGGGAGCTGTTTTTT
>TRBD2|TRBJ2-5|TRBV9|-
CASSSRTSGSRYF
TGTGCCAGCAGCTCACGGACTAGCGGGAGCCGATACTTC
>-|TRBJ2-2|TRBV10-3|-
CAISTSLGDTGELFF
TGTGCCATCAGCACGTCTTTAGGGGACACCGGGGAGCTGTTTTTT
>-|TRBJ2-1|TRBV19|-
CASGTHGNEQFF
TGTGCCTCCGGGACCCACGGCAATGAGCAGTTCTTC
>-|TRBJ2-7|TRBV6-5|-
CASSSAANEYF
TGTGCCAGCAGCTCGGCAGCGAACGAGTACTTC
>-|TRBJ2-5|TRBV21-1|-
CASSKAGRSPQETQYF
TGTGCCAGCAGCAAAGCGGGCAGAAGCCCGCAAGAGACCCAGTACTTC
>TRBD2|TRBJ2-7|TRBV19|-
CASSPWVREWYEQYF
TGTGCCAGCAGTCCTTGGGTGCGGGAGTGGTACGAGCAGTACTTC
>-|TRBJ1-2|TRBV19|-
CASSSKGHHGYTF
TGTGCCAGTAGTTCCAAAGGGCACCATGGCTACACCTTC
>-|TRBJ1-5|TRBV19|-
CASSGREVNQPQHF
TGTGCCAGTAGTGGCCGGGAAGTAAATCAGCCCCAGCATTTT
>TRBD1|TRBJ1-1|TRBV19|-
CASSMDRGLTEAFF
TGTGCCAGTAGTATGGACAGGGGGCTTACTGAAGCTTTCTTT
>-|TRBJ2-5|TRBV14|-
CASSQDRRVWETQYF
TGTGCCAGCAGCCAAGATAGGAGGGTATGGGAGACCCAGTACTTC
>-|TRBJ1-5|TRBV4-3|-
CASSQDSGRDQPQHF
TGCGCCAGCAGCCAAGATTCGGGACGAGATCAGCCCCAGCATTTT
>-|TRBJ2-5|TRBV6-5|-
CASSYSVGGETQYF
TGTGCCAGCAGTTACTCGGTCGGAGGAGAGACCCAGTACTTC
>TRBD2|TRBJ2-5|TRBV9|-
CASSAGGSSGMAETQYF
TGTGCCAGCAGCGCTGGCGGGTCTAGCGGGATGGCAGAGACCCAGTACTTC
>-|TRBJ1-5|TRBV15|-
CATSRDRSNQPQHF
TGTGCCACCAGCAGAGATCGGAGCAATCAGCCCCAGCATTTT
>TRBD1|TRBJ2-7|TRBV6-5|-
CASSYGTGSSYEQYF
TGTGCCAGCAGTTACGGGACAGGGTCCTCCTACGAGCAGTACTTC
>TRBD1|TRBJ2-7|TRBV5-8|-
CASSRRTGSYEQYF
TGTGCCAGCAGCCGACGGACAGGGTCCTACGAGCAGTACTTC